Listed below are T cell receptor beta chains from one sample, sequenced in a study of T cells in Graves' hyperthyroidism and ophthalmopathy. TCRdb reprocessed the multiplex PCR reads with MiXCR, giving one entry per CDR3 protein. The table has hundreds of thousands of distinct CDR3 sequences, around 38% seen once. Sequenced sample: blood. The receptors shown here come from a man aged 18 to 30 with Graves' hyperthyroidism. The CDR3 runs from the conserved cysteine through the conserved F or W. D genes are given only for firm matches. Clone size, where shown, is once, few, many, or a class for clones that have expanded.

CASSGSTGTMGAFF TGTGCCAGCAGCGGCTCGACAGGGACCATGGGGGCTTTCTTT TRBV9 few TRBD1 TRBJ1-1
CASSAANANTIYF TGTGCCAGCTCCGCGGCTAATGCAAACACCATATATTTT TRBV6-5 many . TRBJ1-3
CASLPGQANYGYTF TGTGCCAGCCTACCCGGACAAGCTAACTATGGCTACACCTTC TRBV2 many . TRBJ1-2
CASSSERSKAFF TGTGCCAGCAGTTCCGAGAGATCAAAAGCTTTCTTT TRBV6-2/TRBV6-3 . . TRBJ1-1
CASSATGSNEKLFF TGTGCCAGCAGCGCGACAGGGAGTAATGAAAAACTGTTTTTT TRBV7-9 few TRBD1 TRBJ1-4
CASSFNLGTQYF TGTGCCAGCAGCTTCAACCTAGGGACCCAGTACTTC TRBV7-2 many . TRBJ2-5
CASSVQGRDSTEAFF TGTGCCAGCAGTGTTCAGGGTCGGGATAGCACTGAAGCTTTCTTT TRBV6-1 . . TRBJ1-1
CASSPTGQGADTQYF TGTGCCAGCAGCCCCACGGGACAGGGAGCAGATACGCAGTATTTT TRBV7-9 . TRBD1 TRBJ2-3
CASIPTSGEETQYF TGTGCCAGCATCCCTACTAGCGGCGAAGAGACCCAGTACTTC TRBV2 . TRBD2 TRBJ2-5
CASSQTQGGGQETQYF TGTGCCAGTAGTCAAACTCAGGGGGGTGGACAAGAGACCCAGTACTTC TRBV19 . . TRBJ2-5
CASSQRGTGETQYF TGTGCCAGCAGCCAGCGGGGGACGGGGGAGACCCAGTACTTC TRBV7-9 few TRBD2 TRBJ2-5
CASSPNRDRAPETQYF TGTGCCAGCAGCCCCAACCGGGACAGGGCCCCAGAGACCCAGTACTTC TRBV7-2 few TRBD1 TRBJ2-5
CASSLVQGYTEAFF TGCGCCAGCAGCTTGGTACAGGGGTACACTGAAGCTTTCTTT TRBV5-1 . TRBD1 TRBJ1-1
CASSGPNSKQVLYF TGTGCCAGCAGCGGGCCTAATTCGAAACAGGTCCTATACTTC TRBV9 many . TRBJ1-2
CASTPDRHSPLHF TGTGCCAGCACCCCGGACAGGCATTCACCCCTCCACTTT TRBV7-2 . TRBD1 TRBJ1-6
CASETGQGSQPQHF TGTGCCAGCGAAACGGGACAGGGAAGCCAGCCCCAGCATTTT TRBV2 many TRBD1 TRBJ1-5
CSLGRLQETQYF TGCAGCTTGGGACGGCTCCAAGAGACCCAGTACTTC TRBV29-1 . . TRBJ2-5
CASSSVTHQPQHF TGTGCCAGCAGTTCCGTGACTCACCAGCCCCAGCATTTT TRBV6-5 . . TRBJ1-5
CSARREAGNTEAVF TGCAGTGCTAGAAGGGAGGCCGGGAACACTGAAGCTGTCTTT TRBV20-1 . . TRBJ1-1
CASSLVSPTYEQYF TGTGCCAGCAGCTTAGTGTCCCCCACCTACGAGCAGTACTTC TRBV7-2 few . TRBJ2-7
CSAEPGRGGEQYF TGCAGTGCCGAGCCCGGGAGGGGTGGCGAGCAGTACTTC TRBV20-1 few TRBD2 TRBJ2-7
CASSSPGTTEAFF TGCGCCAGCAGCTCCCCAGGTACCACTGAAGCTTTCTTT TRBV5-1 . . TRBJ1-1
CAIGTGYYTEAFF TGTGCCATCGGGACAGGATATTACACTGAAGCTTTCTTT TRBV10-3 . TRBD1 TRBJ1-1
CASSPPRQGNQPQHF TGTGCCAGCTCACCACCGCGACAGGGCAATCAGCCCCAGCATTTT TRBV18 . . TRBJ1-5
CASTPIGRNNQPQHF TGTGCCAGTACCCCGATAGGACGTAACAATCAGCCCCAGCATTTT TRBV19 . . TRBJ1-5
CASSQRDRGNIEAFF TGTGCCAGCAGCCAACGGGACAGGGGGAACATTGAAGCTTTCTTT TRBV19 . TRBD1 TRBJ1-1
CASSYSNGELFF TGTGCCAGCAGTTACTCGAACGGGGAGCTGTTTTTT TRBV7-9 . . TRBJ2-2
CASRVNNEKLFF TGCGCCAGCAGGGTGAACAATGAAAAACTGTTTTTT TRBV5-1 . . TRBJ1-4
CATSDSSGGRTGELFF TGTGCCACCAGTGATTCAAGCGGGGGTAGAACCGGGGAGCTGTTTTTT TRBV6-4 . TRBD2 TRBJ2-2
CTAGDQETQYF TGTACCGCAGGGGACCAAGAGACCCAGTACTTC TRBV19 . . TRBJ2-5
CASSEARNARGETQYF TGTGCCAGCAGTGAGGCGCGAAATGCCCGGGGGGAGACCCAGTACTTC TRBV2 . . TRBJ2-5